One sample yielded the 8 T cell receptor beta chains listed below, sequenced in a study of neurological immune-mediated disorders. TCRdb fed the 5' RACE reads into MiXCR, producing one record per CDR3 protein. The top ten hold around 4.6% of the sample, which has tens of thousands of distinct CDR3 sequences, roughly 15% seen once. Sample time point: longitudinal time-point 1 (baseline). Input material: PBMCs. Receptors were obtained from a female donor with HTLV-1-associated myelopathy (HAM/TSP).

This clonotype was detected ten times or more. V usage is TRBV28 and J usage is TRBJ2-5, with D possibly being TRBD1 (6 bases). CDR1 MDHEN and CDR2 SYDVKM come from the germline V gene. This CDR3 comprises 15 residues. V dropped 6 bases and J dropped 5 bases, with 19 bases sitting between them. The CDR3 is CASRGQGLGLETQYF. The CDR3 DNA is TGTGCCAGCAGGGGGCAGGGGCTTGGTTTGGAGACCCAGTACTTC.

A remark on this clonotype: One junction end does not reproduce the germline sequence, and a read error may be involved. The chain links TRBV4-1 to TRBJ2-7; D unclear. CDR3 size: 15 residues. Germline assignment: CDR1 MGHRA and CDR2 YSYEKL. This chain's CDR3 is CASSLEWAVQHEQYF. In nucleotides, the CDR3 is TGTGCCAGCAGCCTAGAGTGGGCGGTTCAGCACGAGCAGTACTTC.

The table lists this clonotype with a few counts. The chain carries TRBV29-1 and TRBJ2-6; possible D gene TRBD1, 5 bases. The CDR3 loop spans 14 amino acids. Deletions cut 7 bases from V and 0 bases from J, with 10 bases between. The germline gives CDR1 SQVTM, CDR2 ANQGSEA. The CDR3 loop reads CSAGLNSGANVLTF. DNA of the CDR3: TGCAGCGCAGGGTTAAACTCTGGGGCCAACGTCCTGACTTTC.

The sample holds many counts of this clonotype. The rearrangement links TRBV12-3 or TRBV12-4 to TRBJ2-1; D gene unclear. Trimming removed 5 bases from V and 1 base from J, with 3 bases in between. The CDR3 covers 12 residues. In nucleotides, the CDR3 is TGTGCCAGCAGTAGGTCCTACAATGAGCAGTTCTTC. Its translation is CASSRSYNEQFF.

This clonotype occurred a few times. Being one base from a much bigger clone, this may be a read error. V usage is TRBV28 and J usage is TRBJ1-2; D is perhaps TRBD1 (5 bases). Germline V lookup: CDR1 MDHEN, CDR2 SYDVKM. The CDR3 loop spans 17 amino acids. The CDR3 DNA reads TGTGTCAGCAGTTCCCCCACTCTTGGGGACTCTAACTATGGCTACACCTTC. Its protein is CVSSSPTLGDSNYGYTF.

This clonotype has ten or more counts. The rearrangement uses TRBV20-1 and TRBJ2-3; TRBD1 matches at 8 bases. The CDR3 runs to 15 residues. Germline-derived CDR1 and CDR2 are DFQATT and SNEGSKA (reference sequence). V gave up 4 bases and J gave up 2 bases; unmatched junction bases: 8. Here the CDR3 reads CSATRTGFNTDTQYF. The CDR3, as DNA: TGCAGTGCTACCCGGACAGGGTTCAACACAGATACGCAGTATTTT.

This clonotype came up many times. This CDR3 reads CSARGTSGGGDEQFF. The CDR3 DNA reads TGCAGTGCTAGAGGGACTAGCGGGGGAGGCGATGAGCAGTTCTTC. The gene calls are TRBV20-1 and TRBJ2-1; 13 bases match TRBD2. V dropped 1 base and J dropped 8; count of bases not matched to a gene: 5. From germline, CDR1 is DFQATT and CDR2 SNEGSKA (reference sequence). The CDR3 covers 15 residues.

Ten or more counts support this clonotype. This rearrangement joins TRBV20-1 to TRBJ2-3, with D possibly being TRBD1 or TRBD2 (6 bases each). V lost 6 bases and J lost 2, with 15 bases in between. CDR1 and CDR2 from the germline V gene are DFQATT and SNEGSKA (reference sequence). The CDR3 totals 14 residues. For the CDR3, the DNA is TGCAGTGCCCAAGAGGGGGGTCACACAGATACGCAGTATTTT. This translates into CSAQEGGHTDTQYF.